These 30 T cell receptor beta chains were sequenced from one sample in a study of blood T cell repertoires in COVID-19. Some clones are missing from TCRdb's copy, which holds only in-frame ones; the method was immunoSEQ multiplex PCR. The table includes 73,000 or so clones, roughly four fifths detected once. The specimen was peripheral blood. The receptors shown here come from a woman aged 60-70 years with acute or convalescent COVID-19.

The V call is TRBV3-1 (or the pseudogene TRBV3-2), the J call TRBJ1-5; TRBD1 matches at 7 bases. The CDR3 length is 13 residues. The V gene's germline CDR1 is LGHDT and CDR2 YNNKEL (reference sequence). V was clipped by 6 bases and J by 5 bases; unmatched bases: 4. CDR3 protein: CASSLDRDQPQHF. The CDR3 DNA reads TGTGCCAGCAGTCTCGACAGGGATCAGCCCCAGCATTTT.

This clone was detected many times. CDR3 DNA sequence: TGTGCCAGCAGCCAAGGGACAGGGGTTGGGCAGGGAGCTTTCTTT. It is translated as CASSQGTGVGQGAFF. The genes are TRBV3-1 (or the pseudogene TRBV3-2) and TRBJ1-1, with TRBD1 identical over 9 bases. The CDR3 sequence is 15 residues long. Germline V gene sequence: CDR1 LGHDT, CDR2 YNNKEL (reference sequence). The trim removed 1 base at V and 10 bases at J, leaving 10 bases unmatched.

The gene calls are TRBV2 and TRBJ2-2, with 12 bases matching TRBD2. Losses at the gene ends were 6 bases for V and 1 base for J; bases not matched to a gene: 3. CDR1 is SNHLY and CDR2 is FYNNEI in the germline V gene. This CDR3 comprises 16 residues. CDR3 region: CASSRLAGENTGELFF. The CDR3 nucleotides are TGTGCCAGCAGCCGACTAGCGGGAGAGAACACCGGGGAGCTGTTTTTT.

The chain couples TRBV5-1 to TRBJ2-1; 13 nucleotides match TRBD2. V was pared by 0 bases and J by 9 bases, with 6 bases of the junction left unmatched. The CDR3 has 16 amino acids. The germline V gene encodes CDR1 SGHRS and CDR2 YFSETQ. As DNA, the CDR3 is TGCGCCAGCAGCTTGGAACTAGCGGGGGGGTCTGTTGAGCAGTTCTTC. Protein product: CASSLELAGGSVEQFF.

V and J are TRBV7-8 and TRBJ1-3; 7 bases are a match to TRBD1. CDR3 length: 14 residues. The V segment lost 4 bases and the J segment 7 bases; nucleotides outside the gene matches: 7. In germline, CDR1 is SGHVS, CDR2 FQNEAQ. The CDR3 nucleotides are TGTGCCAGCAGCTCACAGGGGCTTCGCAACACCATATATTTT. Encoded protein: CASSSQGLRNTIYF.

This clone appeared once. The V and J genes are TRBV16 and TRBJ1-5; tentatively, D is TRBD1 (6 bases). Germline CDR1 is KGHSY and CDR2 is FQNENV. CDR3 length: 17 residues. V was pared by 3 bases and J by 2 bases, with 17 bases between. The chain's CDR3 is CASSHREQGLGNQPQHF. Here the CDR3 DNA reads TGTGCCAGCAGCCATCGGGAACAGGGTTTGGGCAATCAGCCCCAGCATTTT.

The rearrangement links TRBV24-1 to TRBJ1-1; possibly TRBD1 for D (5 bases). The ends were cut back, 7 bases at V and 1 base at J, with 9 bases in the middle. This CDR3 is built from 13 residues. Germline V gene sequence: CDR1 KGHDR, CDR2 SFDVKD. CDR3 amino acids: CATRAGGNTEAFF. The CDR3 DNA is TGTGCCACCAGGGCCGGGGGGAACACTGAAGCTTTCTTT.

V is TRBV11-2 and J is TRBJ1-5; the D gene is possibly TRBD1 (5 bases). The CDR3 is made up of 13 amino acids. Germline CDR1 SGHAT, CDR2 FQNNGV. V lost 1 base and J lost 7, with 8 bases in between. CDR3 nucleotides: TGTGCCAGCAGCTTAGGGGGGGAGCAGCCCCAGCATTTT. It codes for CASSLGGEQPQHF. The variable domain in full, with the rest retrieved from reference TRBV11-2 and TRBJ1-5, is EAGVAQSPRYKIIEKRQSVAFWCNPISGHATLYWYQQILGQGPKLLIQFQNNGVVDDSQLPKDRFSAERLKGVDSTLKIQPAKLEDSAVYLCASSLGGEQPQHFGDGTRLSIL.

This sequence joins TRBV11-3 and TRBJ1-4, with 7 bases aligning to TRBD1. The CDR3 loop spans 15 amino acids. V gave up 5 bases and J gave up 5 bases; unmatched junction bases: 8. Germline V gene sequence: CDR1 SGHNT, CDR2 YENEEA. CDR3 in amino acids: CASSPRGQLNEKLFF. The CDR3 region has the DNA TGTGCCAGCAGCCCCCGGGGACAGCTCAATGAAAAACTGTTTTTT.

The chain couples TRBV5-1 to TRBJ2-7; D gene ambiguous. This CDR3 region has 14 residues. CDR1 and CDR2 from the germline V gene are SGHRS and YFSETQ. Deletions cut 0 bases from V and 0 bases from J, with 7 bases between. The CDR3 reads CASSLAGPSYEQYF. DNA for the CDR3: TGCGCCAGCAGCTTGGCAGGTCCCTCCTACGAGCAGTACTTC.

V usage is TRBV5-6 and J usage is TRBJ1-2, with D perhaps TRBD1 (5 bases). The CDR3 is 12 residues long. Germline CDR1 reads SGHDT; CDR2 reads YYEEEE. Trimming took 1 base from V and 7 from J, leaving 8 bases between them. CDR3 DNA sequence: TGTGCCAGCAGCTTGAATCAGGGTGGCTACACCTTC. It codes for CASSLNQGGYTF.

The V gene is TRBV18, the J gene TRBJ1-3; TRBD1 agrees at 7 bases. J lost 2 bases, V lost 2 bases, and 9 bases had no gene match. Germline CDR1 KGHSH, CDR2 LQKENI. The CDR3 has 17 amino acids. CDR3 coding DNA: TGTGCCAGCTCACCATCCCAGACAGGGTCCCCTGGAAACACCATATATTTT. Protein product: CASSPSQTGSPGNTIYF.

The rearrangement links TRBV6-1 to TRBJ1-4; unclear D gene. Germline CDR1 is MNHNS and CDR2 is SASEGT. V lost 3 bases and J 8 bases, leaving 16 bases between the germline ends. The CDR3 is 15 amino acids. As DNA, the CDR3 is TGTGCCAGCAGTGATAGCTTTGCGGGAAGGGAAAAACTGTTTTTT. Its translation is CASSDSFAGREKLFF.

The chain uses TRBV5-6 and TRBJ2-7, with 8 bases identical to TRBD1. The CDR3 is made up of 16 amino acids. Germline V lookup: CDR1 SGHDT, CDR2 YYEEEE. Trimming took 3 bases from V and 0 from J; bases not matched to a gene: 8. The CDR3 protein is CASSYRTGHISYEQYF. The CDR3 DNA reads as TGTGCCAGCAGCTACCGGACAGGGCACATCTCCTACGAGCAGTACTTC.

The rearrangement links TRBV6-1 to TRBJ1-5; 9 positions match TRBD1. Losses at the gene ends were 4 bases for V and 9 bases for J; bases not matched to a gene: 16. CDR3 length: 17 residues. Per germline, CDR1 MNHNS and CDR2 SASEGT. The CDR3 protein is CASSGLPPGQGYPPQHF. CDR3 sequence (DNA): TGTGCCAGCAGTGGCCTCCCCCCGGGACAGGGTTATCCGCCCCAGCATTTT.

V is TRBV29-1 and J is TRBJ1-3, with TRBD1 as a possible D gene (5 bases). CDR1 is SQVTM, CDR2 ANQGSEA, per germline. This CDR3 comprises 11 residues. CDR3 DNA: TGCAGTGCAGGGTACGGAAACACCATATATTTT. This codes for CSAGYGNTIYF.

This chain uses TRBV3-1 (or the pseudogene TRBV3-2) with TRBJ2-2, with 11 positions matching TRBD1. V lost 7 bases and J lost 4; bases outside the gene matches: 5. The CDR3 extends over 15 amino acids. Germline assignment: CDR1 LGHDT and CDR2 YNNKEL (reference sequence). CDR3 in amino acids: CASTSDRGPTGELFF. DNA of the CDR3: TGTGCCAGCACCTCGGACAGGGGGCCCACCGGGGAGCTGTTTTTT.

The rearrangement joins TRBV9 to TRBJ1-6; TRBD1 matches at 10 bases. The CDR3 has 15 amino acids. Germline V CDR1 and CDR2: SGDLS, YYNGEE. The trim removed 4 bases at V and 9 bases at J, leaving 7 bases unmatched. The CDR3 bases are TGTGCCAGCAGCCCTACAGGACAGGGGGGTTCACCCCTCCACTTT. It is translated as CASSPTGQGGSPLHF.

V gene TRBV2 combines with J gene TRBJ1-6, with 8 bases lining up with TRBD1. In germline, CDR1 is SNHLY, CDR2 FYNNEI. The CDR3 runs to 14 residues. J was trimmed by 6 bases and V by 4 bases; bases with no gene match: 2. Written as DNA, the CDR3 is TGTGCCAGCAGTGCCGGACAGGGTAATTCACCCCTCCACTTT. It yields the protein CASSAGQGNSPLHF.

The V gene is TRBV11-2, the J gene TRBJ2-7; 10 positions match TRBD1. V trimming: 5 bases; J trimming: 3 bases; junction bases outside the gene matches: 4. This CDR3 has 14 amino acids. Per germline, CDR1 SGHAT and CDR2 FQNNGV. The CDR3 protein is CASSPDRGLYEQYF. The CDR3 coding sequence is TGTGCCAGCAGCCCCGACAGGGGGCTCTACGAGCAGTACTTC.

The genes are TRBV9 and TRBJ1-2, with TRBD1 matching 8 bases. CDR1 is SGDLS and CDR2 is YYNGEE in the germline V gene. The CDR3 totals 16 residues. The trim removed 4 bases at V and 8 bases at J, leaving 16 bases unmatched. CDR3 in amino acids: CASSIHGPGQGDGYTF. The DNA for the CDR3 is TGTGCCAGCAGCATCCACGGACCTGGACAGGGAGACGGCTACACCTTC. Combining the CDR3 with reference TRBV9 and TRBJ1-2 gives the whole variable domain DSGVTQTPKHLITATGQRVTLRCSPRSGDLSVYWYQQSLDQGLQFLIQYYNGEERAKGNILERFSAQQFPDLHSELNLSSLELGDSALYFCASSIHGPGQGDGYTFGSGTRLTVV.

CDR3 DNA sequence: TGTGCCTGGAGTTTAAGGACTTTTAGGAGCTCCTATAATTCACCCCTCCACTTT. Protein: CAWSLRTFRSSYNSPLHF. J is TRBJ1-6 and V is TRBV30; the D is unclear. Germline lookup yields CDR1 GTSNPN and CDR2 SVGIG (reference sequence). The CDR3 has 18 amino acids. V was trimmed by 2 bases and J by 0 bases, leaving 17 bases between them.

This clone was observed a single time. This chain uses TRBV11-3 with TRBJ2-7; TRBD2 is a possible D gene (6 bases). Germline CDR1 reads SGHNT; CDR2 reads YENEEA. With 5 bases removed from V and 8 bases from J, the gap between germline ends came to 13 bases. CDR3 length: 12 amino acids. The CDR3 here is CASSMEGTKQYF. DNA of the CDR3: TGTGCCAGCAGCATGGAGGGTACGAAGCAGTACTTC.

The genes are TRBV7-8 and TRBJ2-2; D perhaps matches TRBD2 (6 bases). This CDR3 is built from 16 residues. CDR1 is SGHVS, CDR2 FQNEAQ, per germline. Trimming left V 1 base short and J 6 bases short, with 15 bases between. This chain's CDR3 is CASSLERTSSAGELFF. For the CDR3, the DNA is TGTGCCAGCAGCTTAGAAAGAACTAGCTCCGCCGGGGAGCTGTTTTTT.

As for this clone: One end of the junction fails to match germline, which may point to a read error. The chain carries TRBV6-1 and TRBJ2-7; D is uncertain. Per germline, CDR1 MNHNS and CDR2 SASEGT. This CDR3 region has 17 residues. The CDR3 is CASSEIASFQPLYERYF. Written as DNA, the CDR3 is TGTGCCAGCAGTGAAATTGCCAGCTTTCAACCCCTCTACGAGCGGTACTTC.

This clone appeared once. The rearrangement joins TRBV21-1 to TRBJ1-2. TRBV21-1 is tagged as a pseudogene. This CDR3 spans 16 amino acids. This chain's CDR3 is CASSAPREGLNYGYTF. CDR3 DNA sequence: TGTGCCAGCAGCGCCCCTCGGGAGGGCCTTAACTATGGCTACACCTTC.

The chain links TRBV3-1 (or the pseudogene TRBV3-2) to TRBJ2-7, with 8 bases that match TRBD1. The length of the CDR3 is 15 residues. The V gene's germline CDR1 is LGHDT and CDR2 YNNKEL (reference sequence). Trimming took 4 bases from V and 3 from J; bases not matched to a gene: 8. The CDR3 nucleotides read TGTGCCAGCAGCCGTGACAGGGGCCACCTCTACGAGCAGTACTTC. Residues: CASSRDRGHLYEQYF.

V usage is TRBV4-1 and J usage is TRBJ2-3; 8 positions match TRBD2. J was trimmed by 2 bases and V by 3 bases; bases with no gene match: 7. This CDR3 has 16 residues. CDR1 is MGHRA and CDR2 is YSYEKL in the germline V gene. In DNA form, the CDR3 reads TGCGCCAGCAGCCAGGTGACTAGCGCAATCACAGATACGCAGTATTTT. This encodes CASSQVTSAITDTQYF.

The gene calls are TRBV27 and TRBJ1-6; 8 nucleotides agree with TRBD1. Germline values: CDR1 MNHEY, CDR2 SMNVEV (reference sequence). The CDR3 totals 15 residues. J was trimmed by 11 bases and V by 4 bases; bases with no gene match: 10. The CDR3 region has the DNA TGTGCCAGCAGTTATACTGGACAGGGAAGGACACCCCTCCACTTT. Amino acids: CASSYTGQGRTPLHF.

The genes are TRBV12-3 or TRBV12-4 and TRBJ1-1; no reliable D call. The germline V and J ends were trimmed by 7 bases and 1 base, with 10 bases remaining between them. This CDR3 is 13 amino acids long. The CDR3 DNA follows: TGTGCCAGCACCCTGGGCAGGAACACTGAAGCTTTCTTT. As protein: CASTLGRNTEAFF.